A few counts support the clone carrying this TCR beta chain. Antigen: not known. The data derive from a study of post-analysis software for immune sequencing data. Study results and caveats: Batch-matched samples strongly co-clustered by F measure. Compared with controls, patients showed significantly lower normalized Chao1 diversity. Patients carried roughly five TRBV segments more frequently than controls did, and TRBV5-6, TRBV5-1 and TRBV20-1 were among them.

Trimming pared 7 bases from V and 6 bases from J, leaving 21 bases between. There are 15 residues in the CDR3. Unique molecular identifiers had been added to the TCR beta cDNA libraries. TCRdb redid the calling of the PCR reads with MiXCR, one entry per CDR3 protein. Of 450,000 to 700,000 distinct CDR3 sequences listed, roughly 47% are singletons. Sequencing used blood. V usage is TRBV12-3 or TRBV12-4 and J usage is TRBJ1-2; a weak D match, TRBD1 (5 bases). The receptor was isolated from a girl between 10 and 17 years old with multiple sclerosis. The CDR3 sequence is CASTKGGARRNGYTF. In nucleotides, the CDR3 is TGTGCCAGCACCAAAGGTGGGGCACGGAGGAATGGCTACACCTTC.